This record covers a single TCR beta chain. The sample comes from a study of CD8 T cells in Susac syndrome. About the research overall: Patients with Susac syndrome were, at the time of blood collection, therapy-naive, maintained on corticosteroids, or maintained on intravenous immunoglobulin alone.

V lost 4 bases, J lost 7 bases, and 17 bases lay in between. Germline V CDR1 and CDR2: SGHTA, FQGNSA. The CDR3 length is 14 residues. It was with random hexamers that about 0.45 to 1 ug RNA was reverse transcribed. Amplification of TCR beta CDR3 used immunoSEQ multiplex PCR across 54 Vbeta and 13 Jbeta. TCRdb ran MiXCR on the immunoSEQ multiplex PCR reads and lists one entry per CDR3 protein. Among about 150,000 distinct CDR3 sequences, roughly 95% were seen once, and the ten largest hold about 0.16%. Sequencing of TCR beta drew on CD8+ and CD4+ T cells from blood. FACS was used to enrich TEMRA cells, whereas the CD8+ and CD4+ T cells were obtained by negative isolation.

Sequenced: CD4+ T cells from PBMCs. The chain has TRBV7-2 and TRBJ2-7; D tentatively fits TRBD1 or TRBD2 (5 bases each). This clonotype was obtained from a human donor with Susac syndrome. The CDR3 DNA reads TGTGCCAGCAGCTCGACTATCGGGGCTGGAGAGCAGTACTTC. Its protein is CASSSTIGAGEQYF. The full variable domain, in which reference TRBV7-2 and TRBJ2-7 provide the parts outside the CDR3, is GAGVSQSPSNKVTEKGKDVELRCDPISGHTALYWYRQSLGQGLEFLIYFQGNSAPDKSGLPSDRFSAERTGGSVSTLTIQRTQQEDSAVYLCASSSTIGAGEQYFGPGTRLTVT.